This TCR beta chain was profiled in a study of blood T cell repertoires in COVID-19. The table came from immunoSEQ multiplex PCR; TCRdb's copy has only in-frame clones and leaves some out. The data show approximately 140,000 clones, under 85% seen once. Germline values: CDR1 SQVTM, CDR2 ANQGSEA. V dropped 6 bases and J dropped 4; count of bases not matched to a gene: 10. CDR3 size: 14 residues. The sequence came from a human donor in a cohort sampled during active COVID-19. V usage is TRBV29-1 and J usage is TRBJ1-2; TRBD1 matches 8 bases. What was sequenced was peripheral blood. Here the CDR3 DNA reads TGCAGCGTGGACACCCAGGGGGCGGGCTATGGCTACACCTTC. This sequence encodes CSVDTQGAGYGYTF.